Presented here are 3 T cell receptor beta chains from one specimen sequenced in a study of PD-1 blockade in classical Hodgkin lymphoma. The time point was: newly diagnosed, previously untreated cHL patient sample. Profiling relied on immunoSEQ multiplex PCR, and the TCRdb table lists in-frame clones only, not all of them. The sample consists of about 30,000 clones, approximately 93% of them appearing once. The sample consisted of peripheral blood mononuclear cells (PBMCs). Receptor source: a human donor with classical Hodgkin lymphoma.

The CDR3 DNA reads TGTGCCAGCAGTCTCGGGACTAGCGGGAGAGAGCAGTACTTC. Residues: CASSLGTSGREQYF. The chain combines TRBV27 with TRBJ2-7; TRBD2 aligns across 14 bases. CDR3 length: 14 residues. CDR1 MNHEY and CDR2 SMNVEV come from the germline V gene (reference sequence). V dropped 5 bases and J dropped 7; count of bases not matched to a gene: 4.

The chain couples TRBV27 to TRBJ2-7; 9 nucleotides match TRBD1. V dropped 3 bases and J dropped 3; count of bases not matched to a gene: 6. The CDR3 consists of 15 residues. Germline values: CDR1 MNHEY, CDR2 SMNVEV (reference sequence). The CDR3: CASSFYGTGFYEQYF. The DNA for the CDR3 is TGTGCCAGCAGTTTTTATGGGACAGGGTTCTACGAGCAGTACTTC.

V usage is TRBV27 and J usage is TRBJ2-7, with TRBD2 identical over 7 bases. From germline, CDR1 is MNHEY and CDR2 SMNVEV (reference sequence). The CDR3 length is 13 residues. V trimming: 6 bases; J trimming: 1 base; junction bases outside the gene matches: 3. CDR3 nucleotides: TGTGCCAGCAGGGCTAGCGGTTCCTACGAGCAGTACTTC. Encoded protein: CASRASGSYEQYF.